This record looks at one TCR beta chain sequence and its context. Its antigen is currently not known. There are no base qualities to consult, and no much larger clone falls within one base. V has 3 bases trimmed and J has 2 bases trimmed; junction bases matching no gene number 11. Including cysteine and phenylalanine, the CDR3 has 17 amino acids. Only CDR3 DNA is held: 51 bases, read in frame from base 1. CDR1 and CDR2 are drawn from the germline V gene: SQVTM, ANQGSEA. This sample was included in a study of response to subunit inactivated influenza vaccine listed by TCRdb under 2018. Regarding the study in general: To follow how T cells responded to a trivalent subunit inactivated influenza vaccine, the researchers relied on deep quantitative profiling of the T cell receptor repertoire.

What the work shows at the level of the full study, not this receptor alone: According to the authors, only a limited number of new T cells may be recruited by each seasonal influenza vaccination.

Library creation used RT-PCR. Sequenced on an Illumina HiSeq 2500. TCRdb itself trimmed the public reads at Q25 with fastp, ran MiXCR and retained productive beta chains. Each entry is one CDR3 protein sequence, shown with its most common DNA and genes. Across this sample there are 450,000 to 700,000 distinct CDR3 sequences, with around 15% seen only once. Around 10% of the sample rests with the top ten. The source was PBMCs from blood, collected 12 days after vaccination. This clonotype was sampled from a man between 45 and 60 years old who received an inactivated influenza vaccine. Donor details come from another sample of the same person, matched by shared clones. The chain uses TRBV29-1 and TRBJ2-5; 11 bases in the junction line up with TRBD2. CDR3 reads: CSVDELAGALKQETQYF. The DNA sequence reads TGCAGCGTTGATGAACTAGCGGGGGCGTTAAAACAAGAGACCCAGTACTTC.